This T cell receptor (beta chain) was obtained from a study of glioma-infiltrating T cells. The study's findings and limits: Only very few CDR3 sequences appeared in both tissue and blood. Tissue-blood divergence was below expectation in non-neoplastic patients, above in gliomas.

Using RNA template, CDR3s of TCR alpha and beta were amplified with iRepertoire arm-PCR. Tissue mRNA or PBMC total RNA, roughly 90-400 ng, went into one-step reverse transcription and amplification. MiXCR was run by TCRdb on the multiplex PCR reads, yielding one entry per CDR3 protein. Here the sample spans around 190,000 distinct CDR3 sequences, roughly 45% being singletons. Notes on this clonotype: The antigen remains unidentified.

CDR3 length: 16 amino acids. Germline CDR1 SGDLS, CDR2 YYNGEE. V lost 3 bases and J lost 5, with 21 bases in between. The gene calls are TRBV9 and TRBJ2-7; D might be TRBD1 or TRBD2, each matching 5 bases. The sequenced material came from glioma tissue, nonneoplastic brain tissue, or PBMCs (not recorded which). This clonotype originated in a human donor with low-grade glioma or glioblastoma, undergoing nonglioma brain surgery, or in good health (not recorded which). CDR3: CASSATQGELRNEQYF. As DNA, the CDR3 is TGTGCCAGCAGCGCTACCCAGGGAGAACTGCGGAACGAGCAGTACTTC. Together with reference TRBV9 and TRBJ2-7, the CDR3 gives the full variable domain: DSGVTQTPKHLITATGQRVTLRCSPRSGDLSVYWYQQSLDQGLQFLIQYYNGEERAKGNILERFSAQQFPDLHSELNLSSLELGDSALYFCASSATQGELRNEQYFGPGTRLTVT.